The 25 T cell receptor beta chains reported below all come from one sample, sequenced in a study of blood T cell repertoires in COVID-19. Generated by immunoSEQ multiplex PCR, the TCRdb table keeps only in-frame clones and is missing some. The top ten clones hold 7% to 10% of a sample with 74,000 or so clones, roughly 87% of them seen once. The sample taken for sequencing was peripheral blood. Every receptor here comes from a man aged 50 or older with active COVID-19.

This rearrangement joins TRBV12-3 or TRBV12-4 to TRBJ1-4, with D hard to call. Deletions cut 7 bases from V and 8 bases from J, with 11 bases between. This CDR3 spans 12 amino acids. The CDR3 nucleotides read TGTGCCAGCACCCTTGGAGAGGAAAAACTGTTTTTT. Encoded protein: CASTLGEEKLFF.

V is TRBV7-9 and J is TRBJ2-5; 15 bases map to TRBD2. V lost 5 bases, J lost 5 bases, and 3 bases stayed unmatched. The CDR3 is 15 amino acids. The germline V gene encodes CDR1 SEHNR and CDR2 FQNEAQ (reference sequence). The CDR3 here is CASSPGTSGGETQYF. The CDR3 bases are TGTGCCAGCAGCCCTGGGACTAGCGGGGGGGAGACCCAGTACTTC.

The chain carries TRBV6-2 or TRBV6-3 and TRBJ2-3, with 7 positions matching TRBD2. Trimming cost V 5 bases and J 6 bases; bases outside gene matches: 8. This CDR3 comprises 14 residues. The V gene's germline CDR1 is MNHEY and CDR2 SVGEGT. CDR3 nucleotides: TGTGCCAGCAGTCCCCGGGGGGTCTCGGATACGCAGTATTTT. This sequence encodes CASSPRGVSDTQYF.

V is TRBV9 and J is TRBJ2-7; TRBD1 matches 9 bases. The CDR3 loop spans 15 amino acids. The V and J ends lost 3 bases and 2 bases, in that order; junction bases with no gene match: 6. Germline V CDR1 and CDR2: SGDLS, YYNGEE. CDR3 sequence (DNA): TGTGCCAGCAGCGCAGGGACAGGGTCCCCCTACGAGCAGTACTTC. Residues: CASSAGTGSPYEQYF.

This chain connects TRBV7-8 to TRBJ2-7, with TRBD2 as a possible D gene (6 bases). The CDR3 extends over 15 amino acids. The germline V and J ends were trimmed by 7 bases and 5 bases, with 21 bases remaining between them. The germline V gene encodes CDR1 SGHVS and CDR2 FQNEAQ. This CDR3 is CASTPPRTSNHEQYF. As DNA, the CDR3 is TGTGCCAGCACCCCCCCCCGAACTAGCAACCACGAGCAGTACTTC.

The chain has TRBV7-2 and TRBJ2-7, with TRBD1 as a possible D gene (6 bases). Germline CDR1 reads SGHTA; CDR2 reads FQGNSA. CDR3 size: 13 residues. The V gene lost 5 bases and the J gene lost 6 bases, with 14 bases spanning the gap. CDR3: CASSLPGVGEQYF. The CDR3 DNA reads as TGTGCCAGCAGCCTACCAGGGGTCGGCGAGCAGTACTTC.

The rearrangement uses TRBV5-1 and TRBJ2-5, with a possible D match to TRBD2 (7 bases). This CDR3 has 15 residues. The V and J ends lost 4 bases and 2 bases respectively, with 15 bases between them. Germline CDR1 SGHRS, CDR2 YFSETQ. The CDR3 is CASSRNREGQETQYF. CDR3 nucleotide sequence: TGCGCCAGCAGCCGGAACAGGGAGGGTCAAGAGACCCAGTACTTC. The complete variable domain, with remaining parts taken from reference TRBV5-1 and TRBJ2-5, reads KAGVTQTPRYLIKTRGQQVTLSCSPISGHRSVSWYQQTPGQGLQFLFEYFSETQRNKGNFPGRFSGRQFSNSRSEMNVSTLELGDSALYLCASSRNREGQETQYFGPGTRLLVL.

This chain joins TRBV7-9 and TRBJ1-1; 12 nucleotides line up with TRBD1. J gave up 6 bases and V 5 bases, and 7 bases lay outside the gene matches. Germline V gene data show CDR1 as SEHNR and CDR2 as FQNEAQ (reference sequence). This CDR3 has 15 amino acids. CDR3 sequence reads: CASSRRDRGRAEAFF. CDR3 nucleotides: TGTGCCAGCAGCCGCCGGGACAGGGGGCGCGCTGAAGCTTTCTTT. The variable domain in full, completed from reference TRBV7-9 and TRBJ1-1, reads DTGVSQNPRHKITKRGQNVTFRCDPISEHNRLYWYRQTLGQGPEFLTYFQNEAQLEKSRLLSDRFSAERPKGSFSTLEIQRTEQGDSAMYLCASSRRDRGRAEAFFGQGTRLTVV.

This clone came up once. This sequence joins TRBV5-6 and TRBJ2-5, with D maybe TRBD1 (6 bases). The CDR3 is 17 residues long. V gave up 2 bases and J gave up 2 bases, with 19 bases separating them. CDR1 SGHDT and CDR2 YYEEEE come from the germline V gene. Written as DNA, the CDR3 is TGTGCCAGCAGCTTCCATCAACGAATAACAGGGCAAGAGACCCAGTACTTC. It specifies CASSFHQRITGQETQYF.

The chain uses TRBV11-2 and TRBJ2-2, with 8 bases that match TRBD2. Germline CDR1 is SGHAT and CDR2 is FQNNGV. V lost 5 bases, J lost 5 bases, and 10 bases stayed unmatched. This CDR3 comprises 16 residues. CDR3 loop: CASSPRGGAQTGELFF. The CDR3 region has the DNA TGTGCCAGCAGCCCACGGGGGGGGGCGCAGACCGGGGAGCTGTTTTTT.

The V gene is TRBV3-1 (or the pseudogene TRBV3-2), the J gene TRBJ2-3; 11 bases map to TRBD2. The CDR3 has 16 residues. Germline CDR1 is LGHDT and CDR2 is YNNKEL (reference sequence). V lost 2 bases and J lost 2; bases outside the gene matches: 3. The CDR3 coding sequence is TGTGCCAGCAGCCAACTAGCGGGGGGCCTCACAGATACGCAGTATTTT. This encodes CASSQLAGGLTDTQYF.

The chain recombines TRBV12-3 or TRBV12-4 with TRBJ2-3, with D uncertain. V lost 5 bases and J 7 bases, leaving 10 bases between the germline ends. CDR3 length: 12 residues. CDR3 coding DNA: TGTGCCAGCAGTAACTCTCCCAATACGCAGTATTTT. Protein sequence: CASSNSPNTQYF.

V and J are TRBV5-1 and TRBJ2-7; 8 bases map to TRBD1. This CDR3 comprises 14 residues. Germline-derived CDR1 and CDR2 are SGHRS and YFSETQ. V lost 4 bases to trimming and J lost 5 bases; unmatched junction nucleotides: 8. CDR3 residues: CASSIRTGRDEQYF. DNA for the CDR3: TGCGCCAGCAGCATTCGGACAGGGCGCGACGAGCAGTACTTC.

V usage is TRBV10-3 and J usage is TRBJ2-6, with D tentatively TRBD1 (6 bases). Germline CDR1 is ENHRY and CDR2 is SYGVKD. The CDR3 runs 16 residues. Trimming took 10 bases from V and 0 from J, leaving 16 bases between them. CDR3 DNA: TGTGCCACCGTGGACAGACTGAGCTCTGGGGCCAACGTCCTGACTTTC. Its protein product is CATVDRLSSGANVLTF.

This chain connects TRBV4-3 to TRBJ2-1; weak D call: TRBD2 (6 bases). The V gene's germline CDR1 is LGHNA and CDR2 YSLEER. The CDR3 extends over 13 amino acids. V dropped 4 bases and J dropped 9 bases, with 13 bases sitting between them. CDR3 nucleotide sequence: TGCGCCAGCAGCCGGGTTAGCGGATCTGAGCAGTTCTTC. Translation gives CASSRVSGSEQFF.

The chain recombines TRBV6-5 with TRBJ1-3, with D unresolved. This CDR3 spans 14 amino acids. V lost 7 bases to trimming and J lost 1 base, with 11 bases between them. Germline assignment: CDR1 MNHEY and CDR2 SVGAGI. CDR3 nucleotide sequence: TGTGCCAGCACCCCTGGAGGTTCTGGAAACACCATATATTTT. This sequence encodes CASTPGGSGNTIYF.

The V gene is TRBV3-1 (or the pseudogene TRBV3-2), the J gene TRBJ2-1; 15 bases are a match to TRBD2. CDR3 length: 18 amino acids. V lost 4 bases to trimming and J lost 7 bases; unmatched junction nucleotides: 11. Germline V CDR1 and CDR2: LGHDT, YNNKEL (reference sequence). CDR3 sequence: CASSRTSGGAVFGNEQFF. Written as DNA, the CDR3 is TGTGCCAGCAGCCGGACTAGCGGGGGGGCGGTTTTTGGAAATGAGCAGTTCTTC.

For this clone: Relative to the germline gene, one junction end is altered; a read error may explain this. The genes are TRBV6-2 or TRBV6-3 and TRBJ2-1; 9 nucleotides agree with TRBD1. Germline loops: CDR1 MNHEY, CDR2 SVGEGT. The CDR3 has 18 residues. CDR3 amino acids: CAGSLASWETGGGDEQFF. DNA of the CDR3: TGTGCCGGCAGTTTAGCCAGCTGGGAGACAGGGGGGGGCGATGAGCAGTTCTTC.

The chain has TRBV18 and TRBJ1-1; D gene unclear. From germline, CDR1 is KGHSH and CDR2 LQKENI. The CDR3 consists of 14 residues. The ends were cut back, 4 bases at V and 1 base at J, with 10 bases in the middle. In DNA, the CDR3 is TGTGCCAGCTCACTGTCCGGAGAGAACACTGAAGCTTTCTTT. This encodes CASSLSGENTEAFF.

The V gene is TRBV3-1 (or the pseudogene TRBV3-2), the J gene TRBJ2-3; D may be TRBD1 (6 bases). V lost 4 bases, J lost 1 base, and 9 bases lay in between. Germline V lookup: CDR1 LGHDT, CDR2 YNNKEL (reference sequence). The CDR3 runs 14 residues. This chain's CDR3 is CASSRRQGTDTQYF. CDR3 in DNA: TGTGCCAGCAGCCGACGACAGGGCACAGATACGCAGTATTTT.

The rearrangement joins TRBV12-3 or TRBV12-4 to TRBJ2-5, with D perhaps TRBD1 (5 bases). The CDR3 contains 13 residues. Trimming stripped 3 bases from V and 2 bases from J, with 7 bases between. The CDR3 is CASSLTDQETQYF. The CDR3 DNA sequence: TGTGCCAGCAGTTTGACAGATCAAGAGACCCAGTACTTC.

The CDR3 nucleotides are TGTGCCATCAACGAGGTGGGGGGTTTGGGTGGCTACACCTTC. It translates to CAINEVGGLGGYTF. This rearrangement joins TRBV10-3 to TRBJ1-2, with a tentative D call TRBD1 (5 bases). The germline CDR1 and CDR2 sequences are ENHRY and SYGVKD. The CDR3 is made up of 14 amino acids. V was pared by 7 bases and J by 7 bases, with 19 bases between.

This clone was counted once. The CDR3 sequence is CAISESYGGAISEQYF. For the CDR3, the DNA is TGTGCCATCAGTGAGTCTTACGGGGGGGCCATTTCGGAGCAGTACTTC. This chain joins TRBV10-3 and TRBJ2-7; 8 nucleotides agree with TRBD2. This CDR3 has 16 amino acids. Trimming took 0 bases from V and 7 from J; bases not matched to a gene: 11. CDR1 and CDR2 (germline): ENHRY, SYGVKD.

This chain links TRBV5-1 with TRBJ1-4; tentative D call: TRBD1 (5 bases). V lost 0 bases and J lost 7, with 13 bases in between. This CDR3 spans 15 amino acids. CDR1 is SGHRS and CDR2 is YFSETQ in the germline V gene. Here the CDR3 reads CASSLARRGGEKLFF. CDR3 DNA sequence: TGCGCCAGCAGCTTGGCTCGGAGGGGAGGTGAAAAACTGTTTTTT.

This clone was detected a few times. The chain combines TRBV19 with TRBJ1-1; the D gene is possibly TRBD1 (5 bases). CDR3 length: 16 residues. Trimming removed 3 bases at V and 4 bases at J, with 18 bases between. Germline V gene data show CDR1 as LNHDA and CDR2 as SQIVND (reference sequence). CDR3: CASSIGGRGLGTEAFF. CDR3 DNA sequence: TGTGCCAGTAGTATCGGTGGTAGGGGACTGGGCACTGAAGCTTTCTTT. Combining the CDR3 with reference TRBV19 and TRBJ1-1 gives the whole variable domain DGGITQSPKYLFRKEGQNVTLSCEQNLNHDAMYWYRQDPGQGLRLIYYSQIVNDFQKGDIAEGYSVSREKKESFPLTVTSAQKNPTAFYLCASSIGGRGLGTEAFFGQGTRLTVV.